Presented here are 23 T cell receptor beta chains from one specimen sequenced in a study of control samples from healthy donors and cancer patients. Sequencing was performed with immunoSEQ multiplex PCR; in TCRdb, only in-frame clones are kept and a portion is missing. The repertoire holds around 95,000 clones, with around 85% as singletons. Sequenced input: blood. The receptors come from a man aged 25 to 40 in good health.

CDR3 nucleotide sequence: TGTGCCAGCAGCTTAAAAAGGGGTCCAGGAAACACCATATATTTT. Protein: CASSLKRGPGNTIYF. The V gene is TRBV13, the J gene TRBJ1-3; TRBD1 is a possible D gene (5 bases). CDR3 length equals 15 residues. The germline V gene encodes CDR1 PRHDT and CDR2 FYEKMQ (reference sequence). V was pared by 2 bases and J by 4 bases, with 12 bases between.

The chain is built from TRBV7-6 and TRBJ2-3; 9 nucleotides match TRBD2. Germline V gene data show CDR1 as SGHVS and CDR2 as FNYEAQ. CDR3 length: 15 amino acids. Unmatched junction bases numbered 5, after V lost 5 bases and J lost 2 bases. CDR3 protein: CASSGTSGYTDTQYF. In nucleotides, the CDR3 is TGTGCCAGCAGCGGAACTAGCGGGTACACAGATACGCAGTATTTT.

This chain links TRBV6-5 with TRBJ1-6; D is uncertain. The CDR3 spans 14 residues. Per germline, CDR1 MNHEY and CDR2 SVGAGI. Trimming removed 6 bases at V and 2 bases at J, with 8 bases between. CDR3: CASSSVAYNSPLHF. The CDR3 region has the DNA TGTGCCAGCAGCTCGGTGGCCTATAATTCACCCCTCCACTTT.

This rearrangement joins TRBV10-3 to TRBJ2-2; 9 bases agree with TRBD2. The trim removed 3 bases at V and 2 bases at J, leaving 1 base unmatched. Germline-derived CDR1 and CDR2 are ENHRY and SYGVKD. This CDR3 has 15 residues. The CDR3: CAISEAGGNTGELFF. For the CDR3, the DNA is TGTGCCATCAGTGAAGCGGGGGGAAACACCGGGGAGCTGTTTTTT.

This chain connects TRBV6-6 to TRBJ2-2; TRBD2 aligns across 8 bases. V shed 6 bases, J shed 0 bases, and the junction held 6 bases outside the gene matches. The CDR3 is made up of 16 amino acids. Germline-derived CDR1 and CDR2 are MNHNY and SVGAGI (reference sequence). The CDR3 nucleotides read TGTGCCAGCAGGCCAAGCGGGGGCCCGAACACCGGGGAGCTGTTTTTT. This sequence encodes CASRPSGGPNTGELFF.

As regards this clone: A read error may produce the germline difference seen at one junction end. V gene TRBV7-8 combines with J gene TRBJ1-1, with TRBD1 as a possible D gene (6 bases). CDR3 length: 14 amino acids. Germline V lookup: CDR1 SGHVS, CDR2 FQNEAQ. The CDR3 here is CASTLPGQNTEAFF. The DNA of the CDR3 is TGTGCCAGCACCTTACCGGGACAGAACACTGAAGCTTTCTTT.

The chain combines TRBV24-1 with TRBJ2-6; no reliable D call. This CDR3 is 15 amino acids long. From germline, CDR1 is KGHDR and CDR2 SFDVKD. Trimming took off 5 bases at V and 2 bases at J, with 9 bases between the two ends. The DNA of the CDR3 is TGTGCCACCAGTGGAACAGAGACTGGGGCCAACGTCCTGACTTTC. As protein: CATSGTETGANVLTF.

The chain recombines TRBV5-1 with TRBJ2-2; the D is unclear. Trimming left V 0 bases short and J 3 bases short, with 12 bases between. The germline V gene encodes CDR1 SGHRS and CDR2 YFSETQ. The CDR3 runs to 16 residues. CDR3 protein: CASSLEHSRYTGELFF. CDR3 DNA sequence: TGCGCCAGCAGCTTGGAACACTCGCGGTACACCGGGGAGCTGTTTTTT. Full variable domain (outside the CDR3, taken from reference TRBV5-1 and TRBJ2-2): KAGVTQTPRYLIKTRGQQVTLSCSPISGHRSVSWYQQTPGQGLQFLFEYFSETQRNKGNFPGRFSGRQFSNSRSEMNVSTLELGDSALYLCASSLEHSRYTGELFFGEGSRLTVL.

V and J are TRBV25-1 and TRBJ1-2, with D tentatively TRBD1 (6 bases). The CDR3 sequence is 15 residues long. Germline CDR1 and CDR2: MGHDK and SYGVNS. Deletions cut 4 bases from V and 3 bases from J, with 15 bases between. DNA of the CDR3: TGTGCCAGCAGTGCCCGGGCGGGGGCCCACTATGGCTACACCTTC. Translated: CASSARAGAHYGYTF.

CDR3 coding DNA: TGTGCCAGCAGGGGTCACCGACAGAGTGAAGCTTTCTTT. The encoded protein is CASRGHRQSEAFF. The V gene is TRBV2, the J gene TRBJ1-1, with D perhaps matching TRBD1 (5 bases). CDR3 length equals 13 residues. V was cut by 6 bases and J by 7 bases, with 15 bases left in between. Germline V CDR1 and CDR2: SNHLY, FYNNEI. Full variable domain (missing parts from reference TRBV2 and TRBJ1-1): EPEVTQTPSHQVTQMGQEVILRCVPISNHLYFYWYRQILGQKVEFLVSFYNNEISEKSEIFDDQFSVERPDGSNFTLKIRSTKLEDSAMYFCASRGHRQSEAFFGQGTRLTVV.

The chain couples TRBV9 to TRBJ2-7; TRBD1 or TRBD2 may be the D gene (5 bases each). The CDR3 sequence is 15 residues long. V was clipped by 4 bases and J by 1 base, with 15 bases between them. CDR1 and CDR2 (germline): SGDLS, YYNGEE. DNA of the CDR3: TGTGCCAGCAGCATTGGGCCTGGGACGTCCTACGAGCAGTACTTC. Amino acid sequence: CASSIGPGTSYEQYF.

Worth noting for this clone: A read error may produce the germline difference seen at one junction end. The identical CDR3 is also encoded by other nucleotide sequences in the sample. CDR3 loop: CAWSRGMNTEAFF. DNA of the CDR3: TGTGCCTGGAGTAGAGGGATGAACACTGAAGCTTTTTTT. The rearrangement links TRBV30 to TRBJ1-1; D not resolved. Germline CDR1 reads GTSNPN; CDR2 reads SVGIG (reference sequence). This CDR3 comprises 13 residues.

The V gene is TRBV7-8, the J gene TRBJ1-1; tentative D call: TRBD1 (5 bases). Trimming took off 3 bases at V and 7 bases at J, with 9 bases between the two ends. Germline V CDR1 and CDR2: SGHVS, FQNEAQ. The CDR3 is made up of 12 amino acids. The CDR3 sequence: CASSFAGGEAFF. The DNA for the CDR3 is TGTGCCAGCAGCTTCGCCGGGGGTGAAGCTTTCTTT. The variable domain in full, with the rest retrieved from reference TRBV7-8 and TRBJ1-1, is GAGVSQSPRYKVAKRGQDVALRCDPISGHVSLFWYQQALGQGPEFLTYFQNEAQLDKSGLPSDRFFAERPEGSVSTLKIQRTQQEDSAVYLCASSFAGGEAFFGQGTRLTVV.

This clone was observed once. The chain couples TRBV6-5 to TRBJ1-5; 7 nucleotides line up with TRBD1. There are 15 residues in the CDR3. Germline V lookup: CDR1 MNHEY, CDR2 SVGAGI. V shed 0 bases and J 9 bases; nucleotides not matched to a gene: 8. This CDR3 is CASSYSKQGSWPQHF. CDR3 nucleotide sequence: TGTGCCAGCAGTTACTCGAAACAGGGGAGTTGGCCCCAGCATTTT.

V and J are TRBV7-9 and TRBJ2-1, with 12 bases that match TRBD2. V lost 5 bases to trimming and J lost 4 bases; unmatched junction nucleotides: 9. Germline CDR1 is SEHNR and CDR2 is FQNEAQ (reference sequence). CDR3 length equals 17 residues. CDR3 sequence (DNA): TGTGCCAGCAGCCCCTCCGCCCTAGCGGGGGGGTACAATGAGCAGTTCTTC. Residues: CASSPSALAGGYNEQFF. Full variable domain (rest looked up from reference TRBV7-9 and TRBJ2-1): DTGVSQNPRHKITKRGQNVTFRCDPISEHNRLYWYRQTLGQGPEFLTYFQNEAQLEKSRLLSDRFSAERPKGSFSTLEIQRTEQGDSAMYLCASSPSALAGGYNEQFFGPGTRLTVL.

This chain connects TRBV11-2 to TRBJ1-2, with 8 positions matching TRBD1. The CDR3 totals 14 residues. The junction had 5 bases not matched to a gene; V was cut back by 4 bases and J by 4 bases. CDR1 SGHAT and CDR2 FQNNGV come from the germline V gene. The CDR3 region is CASSYTGGSYGYTF. CDR3 DNA: TGTGCCAGCAGCTACACAGGGGGTTCCTATGGCTACACCTTC.

The chain is built from TRBV11-2 and TRBJ2-7; 9 nucleotides agree with TRBD1. In germline, CDR1 is SGHAT, CDR2 FQNNGV. The CDR3 length is 15 residues. V was clipped by 5 bases and J by 4 bases; unmatched bases: 9. CDR3 in amino acids: CASSGRDRARYEQYF. The CDR3 bases are TGTGCCAGCAGCGGGAGGGACAGGGCTAGATACGAGCAGTACTTC.

The chain couples TRBV19 to TRBJ2-3, with TRBD1 as a possible D gene (6 bases). CDR1 LNHDA and CDR2 SQIVND come from the germline V gene (reference sequence). The CDR3 spans 16 residues. V lost 6 bases to trimming and J lost 0 bases, with 16 bases between them. CDR3: CASRDRGGSSTDTQYF. CDR3 coding DNA: TGTGCCAGTAGGGACCGAGGGGGAAGTAGCACAGATACGCAGTATTTT. The complete variable domain, with remaining parts taken from reference TRBV19 and TRBJ2-3, reads DGGITQSPKYLFRKEGQNVTLSCEQNLNHDAMYWYRQDPGQGLRLIYYSQIVNDFQKGDIAEGYSVSREKKESFPLTVTSAQKNPTAFYLCASRDRGGSSTDTQYFGPGTRLTVL.

The chain links TRBV5-1 to TRBJ2-1, with D possibly TRBD2 on 6 matching bases. This CDR3 is built from 15 residues. Germline CDR1 reads SGHRS; CDR2 reads YFSETQ. The V end lost 4 bases, the J end lost 4 bases, and 15 bases lay between the germline ends. CDR3 sequence (DNA): TGCGCCAGCAGCGTCCCGGGACTGTCGTACAATGAGCAGTTCTTC. Amino acid sequence: CASSVPGLSYNEQFF.

V and J are TRBV4-1 and TRBJ1-6, with D possibly matching TRBD1 (5 bases). The CDR3 runs to 18 residues. Germline V gene sequence: CDR1 MGHRA, CDR2 YSYEKL. V lost 1 base, J lost 7 bases, and 20 bases lay in between. CDR3 in amino acids: CASSQGRQKTLWNSPLHF. Written as DNA, the CDR3 is TGCGCCAGCAGCCAAGGGCGACAGAAGACGTTATGGAATTCACCCCTCCACTTT.

The chain carries TRBV14 and TRBJ2-7; D is uncertain. The V gene's germline CDR1 is SGHDN and CDR2 FVKESK. Trimming cost V 4 bases and J 6 bases, with 10 bases left between them. The CDR3 is 12 amino acids. The CDR3 spells CASSPMGIEQYF. The CDR3 bases are TGTGCCAGCAGCCCAATGGGGATCGAGCAGTACTTC.

V gene TRBV11-2 combines with J gene TRBJ2-7, with 12 bases lining up with TRBD1. Germline V lookup: CDR1 SGHAT, CDR2 FQNNGV. The CDR3 has 16 amino acids. V trimming: 0 bases; J trimming: 2 bases; junction bases outside the gene matches: 2. CDR3 in amino acids: CASSLEGTGGPYEQYF. The CDR3, as DNA: TGTGCCAGCAGCTTAGAAGGGACAGGGGGCCCCTACGAGCAGTACTTC.

The chain recombines TRBV30 with TRBJ2-3; D remains ambiguous. This CDR3 region has 12 residues. V lost 3 bases and J 3 bases, leaving 7 bases between the germline ends. CDR1 and CDR2 (germline): GTSNPN, SVGIG (reference sequence). CDR3 DNA: TGTGCCTGGAGCCTTACGACAGATACGCAGTATTTT. Translation: CAWSLTTDTQYF.